This entry lists 14 T cell receptor beta chains sequenced from one sample in a study of cytomegalovirus exposure and HLA in healthy donors. Generated by immunoSEQ multiplex PCR, the TCRdb table keeps only in-frame clones and is missing some. This table holds about 110,000 clones, roughly 95% found once. The source material was PBMCs. The receptors derive from a woman under 30 in good health and CMV-seronegative.

This chain links TRBV5-1 with TRBJ1-1; weak D call: TRBD1 (5 bases). There are 12 residues in the CDR3. The V end lost 0 bases, the J end lost 10 bases, and 10 bases lay between the germline ends. Germline values: CDR1 SGHRS, CDR2 YFSETQ. CDR3 nucleotides: TGCGCCAGCAGCTTGGTAGGGGAAGGAGCTTTCTTT. Protein: CASSLVGEGAFF.

The V and J genes are TRBV7-8 and TRBJ2-4; D might be TRBD1 (6 bases). V lost 2 bases and J lost 2, with 13 bases in between. In germline, CDR1 is SGHVS, CDR2 FQNEAQ. The CDR3 is made up of 16 amino acids. CDR3 DNA: TGTGCCAGCAGCTTACTCTCACAGGGTTCCAAAAACATTCAGTACTTC. Translation: CASSLLSQGSKNIQYF. The full variable domain, its missing parts supplied by reference TRBV7-8 and TRBJ2-4, is GAGVSQSPRYKVAKRGQDVALRCDPISGHVSLFWYQQALGQGPEFLTYFQNEAQLDKSGLPSDRFFAERPEGSVSTLKIQRTQQEDSAVYLCASSLLSQGSKNIQYFGAGTRLSVL.

V and J are TRBV5-1 and TRBJ2-5; 8 nucleotides line up with TRBD2. V lost 0 bases and J lost 1; bases outside the gene matches: 8. Germline V gene sequence: CDR1 SGHRS, CDR2 YFSETQ. The CDR3 runs to 17 residues. The CDR3 loop is CASSLAYSGGFQETQYF. The CDR3 DNA sequence: TGCGCCAGCAGCTTGGCATACAGCGGGGGATTCCAAGAGACCCAGTACTTC.

This chain uses TRBV5-4 with TRBJ2-2, with D unclear. The CDR3 runs 14 residues. Trimming took off 4 bases at V and 6 bases at J, with 13 bases between the two ends. Germline CDR1 SGHNT, CDR2 YYREEE (reference sequence). The chain's CDR3 is CASSLTLTAGELFF. The CDR3 DNA reads as TGTGCCAGCAGCCTAACACTAACGGCCGGGGAGCTGTTTTTT.

The chain uses TRBV10-3 and TRBJ1-3; D may be TRBD1 (5 bases). Per the germline V gene, CDR1 is ENHRY and CDR2 is SYGVKD. This CDR3 comprises 13 residues. Trimming cost V 10 bases and J 2 bases, with 12 bases left between them. The CDR3 spells CATTGPPGNTIYF. CDR3 coding DNA: TGTGCCACTACAGGTCCTCCTGGAAACACCATATATTTT.

The V call is TRBV19, the J call TRBJ1-5; possible D gene TRBD1, 5 bases. Germline CDR1 LNHDA, CDR2 SQIVND (reference sequence). The germline V and J ends were trimmed by 10 bases and 5 bases, with 15 bases remaining between them. The CDR3 consists of 13 residues. Written as DNA, the CDR3 is TGTGCCATTTCCAGACAGATGCATCAGCCCCAGCATTTT. This sequence encodes CAISRQMHQPQHF.

The rearrangement uses TRBV7-9 and TRBJ2-2; D possibly corresponds to TRBD2 (6 bases). The CDR3 totals 17 residues. Germline V lookup: CDR1 SEHNR, CDR2 FQNEAQ (reference sequence). With 4 bases removed from V and 6 bases from J, the gap between germline ends came to 21 bases. CDR3 sequence: CASSSRDGGLGAGELFF. CDR3 in DNA: TGTGCCAGCAGCTCTCGGGATGGAGGGCTCGGCGCCGGGGAGCTGTTTTTT.

This chain joins TRBV27 and TRBJ2-7, with a weak D call TRBD1 (6 bases). The CDR3 contains 16 residues. V gave up 5 bases and J gave up 4 bases, with 21 bases separating them. The germline CDR1 and CDR2 sequences are MNHEY and SMNVEV (reference sequence). The CDR3 here is CASSHSLVGAPYEQYF. The CDR3 coding sequence is TGTGCCAGCAGTCATTCCCTAGTGGGGGCCCCTTACGAGCAGTACTTC.

This chain connects TRBV5-6 to TRBJ2-5, with D maybe TRBD1 (6 bases). Between the trimmed V and J ends, which lost 0 bases and 1 base, there was a span of 10 bases. The germline gives CDR1 SGHDT, CDR2 YYEEEE. This CDR3 is built from 15 residues. The CDR3, as DNA: TGTGCCAGCAGCTTGGGGGGACATACCCAAGAGACCCAGTACTTC. Translating gives CASSLGGHTQETQYF.

The gene calls are TRBV6-6 and TRBJ2-1, with TRBD1 matching over 9 bases. Per the germline V gene, CDR1 is MNHNY and CDR2 is SVGAGI (reference sequence). The V and J ends lost 2 bases and 8 bases, in that order; junction bases with no gene match: 4. The CDR3 sequence is 14 residues long. CDR3 in amino acids: CASSYDRGVDEQFF. The CDR3 coding sequence is TGTGCCAGCAGTTACGACAGGGGGGTGGATGAGCAGTTCTTC.

V and J are TRBV4-2 and TRBJ2-3; 8 nucleotides line up with TRBD1. Germline CDR1 LGHNA, CDR2 YNFKEQ. The CDR3 has 17 residues. V was pared by 0 bases and J by 2 bases, with 7 bases of the junction left unmatched. CDR3 sequence reads: CASSQDFDRGATDTQYF. The CDR3 nucleotides read TGTGCCAGCAGCCAAGATTTTGACAGGGGAGCCACAGATACGCAGTATTTT.

This chain connects TRBV7-9 to TRBJ2-1; 10 bases map to TRBD2. Germline CDR1 reads SEHNR; CDR2 reads FQNEAQ (reference sequence). J lost 7 bases, V lost 5 bases, and 8 bases had no gene match. The CDR3 extends over 15 amino acids. The CDR3 bases are TGTGCCAGCAGCCTCGGACTAGCGGTCTTTAATGAGCAGTTCTTC. Encoded protein: CASSLGLAVFNEQFF. Based on the CDR3 plus reference TRBV7-9 and TRBJ2-1, the full variable domain is DTGVSQNPRHKITKRGQNVTFRCDPISEHNRLYWYRQTLGQGPEFLTYFQNEAQLEKSRLLSDRFSAERPKGSFSTLEIQRTEQGDSAMYLCASSLGLAVFNEQFFGPGTRLTVL.

The chain employs TRBV2 and TRBJ1-5; TRBD1 agrees at 9 bases. This CDR3 spans 17 amino acids. The V segment lost 8 bases and the J segment 2 bases; nucleotides outside the gene matches: 13. Germline CDR1 and CDR2: SNHLY and FYNNEI. The CDR3 nucleotides are TGTGCCAGCTCGGACAGGGGCCGCATCTTGGGCAATCAGCCCCAGCATTTT. Residues: CASSDRGRILGNQPQHF.

This rearrangement joins TRBV5-1 to TRBJ2-1; no clear D gene. Germline CDR1 is SGHRS and CDR2 is YFSETQ. V was trimmed by 2 bases and J by 4 bases, leaving 4 bases between them. This CDR3 is 12 amino acids long. CDR3 amino acids: CASSLQYNEQFF. The CDR3 DNA reads as TGCGCCAGCAGCTTACAGTACAATGAGCAGTTCTTC. Based on the CDR3 plus reference TRBV5-1 and TRBJ2-1, the full variable domain is KAGVTQTPRYLIKTRGQQVTLSCSPISGHRSVSWYQQTPGQGLQFLFEYFSETQRNKGNFPGRFSGRQFSNSRSEMNVSTLELGDSALYLCASSLQYNEQFFGPGTRLTVL.